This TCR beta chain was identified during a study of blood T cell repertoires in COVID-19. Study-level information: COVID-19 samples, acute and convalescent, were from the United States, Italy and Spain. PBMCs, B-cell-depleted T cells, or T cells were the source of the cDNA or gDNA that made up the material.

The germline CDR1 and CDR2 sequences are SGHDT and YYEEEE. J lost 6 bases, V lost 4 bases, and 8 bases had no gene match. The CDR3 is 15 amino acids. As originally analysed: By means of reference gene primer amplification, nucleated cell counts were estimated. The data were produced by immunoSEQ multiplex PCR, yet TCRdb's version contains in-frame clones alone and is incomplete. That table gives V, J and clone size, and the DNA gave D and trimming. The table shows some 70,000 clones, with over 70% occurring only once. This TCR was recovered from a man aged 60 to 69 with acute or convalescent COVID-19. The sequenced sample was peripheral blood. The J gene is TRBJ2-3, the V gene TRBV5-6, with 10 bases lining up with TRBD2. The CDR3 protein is CASSLIAGGGDTQYF. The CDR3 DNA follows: TGTGCCAGCAGCCTGATAGCGGGGGGCGGGGATACGCAGTATTTT.